A selection of T cell receptor beta chains follows, all from one sample in a study of beta chain features in type 1 diabetes. Assay: immunoSEQ multiplex PCR; the TCRdb copy retains only in-frame clones and omits some. The sample consists of 150,000 to 190,000 clones, under 13% of them appearing once. The sample comprised central memory CD4+ T cells from blood. These receptors all come from a young man with type 1 diabetes. CDR3s leave out the opening cysteine and the closing phenylalanine or tryptophan.

J: TRBJ1-1
V: TRBV28
CDR3: ASSLGGRRYEYTEAF

J: TRBJ2-7
V: TRBV25-1
CDR3: ASSEVDSSYEQY

J: TRBJ1-3
V: TRBV9
CDR3: ASSVAGNQAGNTIY

J: TRBJ2-2
V: TRBV30
CDR3: AWSVFTGGELF

J: TRBJ2-6
V: TRBV29-1
CDR3: SVRGTGANVLT

J: TRBJ2-4
V: TRBV4-2
CDR3: ASSQGGGLAKNIQY

J: TRBJ2-6
V: TRBV29-1
CDR3: SVPQTGGFGANVLT

J: TRBJ2-4
V: TRBV7-9
CDR3: ASSLAGLRNIQY

J: TRBJ2-1
V: TRBV28
CDR3: ASSNYLSNEQF

J: TRBJ2-5
V: TRBV29-1
CDR3: SVGIAGWETQY

J: TRBJ1-1
V: TRBV29-1
CDR3: SVGGRVNTEAF

J: TRBJ2-3
V: TRBV7-9
CDR3: ASSLQGSTDTQY

J: TRBJ2-2
V: TRBV30
CDR3: AWAANTGELF

J: TRBJ2-2
V: TRBV28
CDR3: ASTEFSGRSPGELF

J: TRBJ2-5
V: TRBV29-1
CDR3: SVVPGGETQY

J: TRBJ2-2
V: TRBV7-2
CDR3: ASRRQGEANTGELF

J: TRBJ2-2
V: TRBV7-3
CDR3: ASSALTSSSGELF

J: TRBJ2-1
V: TRBV5-1
CDR3: ASSLDSREGHNEQF

J: TRBJ2-5
V: TRBV7-2
CDR3: ASSPRTSGETQY

J: TRBJ2-7
V: TRBV14
CDR3: ASSPPGTTLYEQY

J: TRBJ2-2
V: TRBV4-3
CDR3: ASRRGTSGRSGTGELF

J: TRBJ1-2
V: TRBV10-3
CDR3: ATGQGVFYGYT

J: TRBJ2-2
V: TRBV4-2
CDR3: ASSHATSWREDTGELF

J: TRBJ2-2
V: TRBV5-1
CDR3: ASSILDSANTGELF

J: TRBJ2-5
V: TRBV27
CDR3: ASSLKYQETQY

J: TRBJ2-7
V: TRBV4-3
CDR3: ASSQSVWLEDEQY

J: TRBJ2-6
V: TRBV18
CDR3: ASSSGSGANVLT